These T cell receptor beta chains were read from a single sample in a study of cytomegalovirus exposure and HLA in healthy donors. Only in-frame clones appear in the TCRdb table, and some are missing; sequencing was by immunoSEQ multiplex PCR. The sample includes about 160,000 clones, over 65% of them seen just once. The specimen sequenced was PBMCs. Receptors were obtained from a female donor in good health and CMV-seronegative. Both conserved end residues are part of each CDR3. The order of the fields is D gene, V gene, J gene, clone size, CDR3 DNA, CDR3 protein. A D gene is named only where the DNA matches it firmly. Only part of the rows carry a size: once, few, many, or a class if the clone is expanded.

TRBD2,TRBV9,TRBJ2-6,-,TGTGCCAGCAGCGTAGGCCGGGAGGATTTGGGGGCCAACGTCCTGACTTTC,CASSVGREDLGANVLTF
-,TRBV19,TRBJ1-4,-,TGTGCCAGTAGTATGGGCAGTCTAGAAAAACTGTTTTTT,CASSMGSLEKLFF
TRBD1,TRBV6-1,TRBJ2-7,-,TGTGCCAGCTATGGGGCAGGGGGAACCTACGAGCAATACTTC,CASYGAGGTYEQYF
TRBD1,TRBV15,TRBJ1-1,few,TGTGCCACCAGCAGGGACAGGGACGCATCGGCAGGAGCTTTCTTT,CATSRDRDASAGAFF
-,TRBV19,TRBJ2-2,-,TGTGCCAGTAGGGTCGTTAGCAACACCGGGGAGCTGTTTTTT,CASRVVSNTGELFF
-,TRBV5-1,TRBJ2-4,-,TGCGCCAGCAGCTTGTCTACCGGCTACAGTCAGTACTTC,CASSLSTGYSQYF
-,TRBV28,TRBJ1-1,few,TGTGCCAGCAGGCCGGGGGGGGTGCGGACTGAAGCTTTCTTT,CASRPGGVRTEAFF
TRBD2,TRBV7-2,TRBJ2-7,once,TGTGCCAGCAGCTTAGAGGCGGGGGTCGGCGAGCAGTACTTC,CASSLEAGVGEQYF
-,TRBV5-1,TRBJ2-6,few,TGCGCCAGCAGCTCCAGCTCTGGGGCCAACGTCCTGACTTTC,CASSSSSGANVLTF
-,TRBV7-2,TRBJ2-3,few,TGTGCCAGCAGCCGAAACCAGGGGGGATCATCCACAGATACGCAGTATTTT,CASSRNQGGSSTDTQYF
-,TRBV6-5,TRBJ2-7,-,TGTGCCAGCACCCCAGCCTTCTCAGGGGAGCAGTACTTC,CASTPAFSGEQYF
TRBD2,TRBV4-3,TRBJ2-1,once,TGCGCCAGCAGCCAAGATTTACGCGGGAGGGCCCTGAGCTACAATGAGCAGTTCTTC,CASSQDLRGRALSYNEQFF
TRBD1,TRBV4-3,TRBJ1-1,few,TGCGCCAGCAGCCAAGGCCCGGACAGGGCCAAAGGAAGGAACACTGAAGCTTTCTTT,CASSQGPDRAKGRNTEAFF
TRBD1,TRBV19,TRBJ1-4,-,TGTGCCAGTAGTTGGGGACAGCAGAATGAAAAACTGTTTTTT,CASSWGQQNEKLFF
TRBD1,TRBV9,TRBJ1-3,-,TGTGCCAGCAGCGCCCGGGGACAGGGGGAATCGGGAGGAAACACCATATATTTT,CASSARGQGESGGNTIYF
-,TRBV28,TRBJ1-1,-,TGTGCCAGCAGTTTACCCTCGCCCCGGGAGGGGGGAAGGAGCACTGAAGCTTTCTTT,CASSLPSPREGGRSTEAFF
TRBD2,TRBV9,TRBJ2-2,once,TGTGCCAGCAGCGAAGCGGGGGGGCCGTGGAATACCGGGGAGCTGTTTTTT,CASSEAGGPWNTGELFF
-,TRBV7-9,TRBJ2-5,few,TGTTCCAGCAGCTTAGTGGCCGCGACGCCGGGTGAAGAGACCCAGTACTTC,CSSSLVAATPGEETQYF
-,TRBV7-9,TRBJ1-2,few,TGTGCCAGCAGCGTCGGGGGAGGCTACACCTTC,CASSVGGGYTF
-,TRBV30,TRBJ1-1,-,TGTGCCTGGAGTGTACGGGCAGCGGCTGAAGCTTTCTTT,CAWSVRAAAEAFF
TRBD1,TRBV2,TRBJ2-3,-,TGTGCCAGCGGGAGACAGGGTCAGACAGATACGCAGTATTTT,CASGRQGQTDTQYF
TRBD1,TRBV7-7,TRBJ2-1,-,TGTGCTAGCAGCCCGAGAATGGGCACAGGGGGCGTAAGGAATGAGCAGTTCTTC,CASSPRMGTGGVRNEQFF
TRBD2,TRBV4-2,TRBJ2-7,-,TGTGCCAGCAGCAGAGGGGAGGGGTCCTACGAGCAGTACTTC,CASSRGEGSYEQYF
TRBD1,TRBV30,TRBJ1-2,-,TGTGCCCTGGGACAGTCGGCCTATGGCTACACCTTC,CALGQSAYGYTF
-,TRBV15,TRBJ1-1,-,TGTGCCACCAGCACCCTCGGGGTGATCTTTGAAGCTTTCTTT,CATSTLGVIFEAFF
-,TRBV28,TRBJ2-2,-,TGTGCCAGCAGTCCGCGGCCCGGGGAGCTGTTTTTT,CASSPRPGELFF
-,TRBV19,TRBJ1-2,few,TGTGCCAGTAGTATAGATCGTGTCGGTGGCTACACCTTC,CASSIDRVGGYTF
-,TRBV9,TRBJ2-6,-,TGTGCCAGCAGCGTAGCGGCTCCGAGCTCTGGGGCCAACGGCCTGACTTTC,CASSVAAPSSGANGLTF
TRBD2,TRBV19,TRBJ2-7,-,TGTGCCAGTAGTCTGCTAGCGGGGTTCGTCTACGAGCAGTACTTC,CASSLLAGFVYEQYF
-,TRBV27,TRBJ2-2,-,TGTGCCAGCAGTTTAGGGACACCGAACACCGGGGAGCTGTTTTTT,CASSLGTPNTGELFF
TRBD1,TRBV5-4,TRBJ2-7,-,TGTGCCAGCAGCTGGACAGGGAACGAGCAGTACTTC,CASSWTGNEQYF
-,TRBV21-1,TRBJ2-7,-,TGTGCCAGGGCGTTTCTAGCGGGGGGGCACTCCTACGAGCAGTACTTC,CARAFLAGGHSYEQYF
TRBD2,TRBV5-4,TRBJ2-7,-,TGTGCCAGCAGCGTGGGACTAGCGGAGCCATACGAGCAGTACTTC,CASSVGLAEPYEQYF
-,TRBV4-3,TRBJ2-3,few,TGCGCCAGCAGCCAAGAGCGGCGACGCGGGGGCACAGATACGCAGTATTTT,CASSQERRRGGTDTQYF
-,TRBV23-1,TRBJ2-7,-,TGCGCCAGCGGTCATATTTACAGGGTCTACGAGCAGTACTTC,CASGHIYRVYEQYF
TRBD1,TRBV12-5,TRBJ1-4,-,TGTGCTAGTGGTTTAGGACAGGCTGCTGAAAAACTGTTTTTT,CASGLGQAAEKLFF
TRBD2,TRBV6-5,TRBJ2-7,-,TGTGCCAGCAGCCCCGGGGGGGCCTCAGGTGTCGAGCAGTACTTC,CASSPGGASGVEQYF
TRBD1,TRBV10-3,TRBJ1-2,-,TGTGCCATCAGTGAGCCGGACAGGGCGCGCTATGGCTACACCTTC,CAISEPDRARYGYTF
TRBD1,TRBV5-4,TRBJ2-5,few,TGTGCCAGCAGCAAGACGACAGGGGGCGGGGAGACCCAGTACTTC,CASSKTTGGGETQYF
TRBD2,TRBV30,TRBJ2-2,-,TGTGCCGGGACGGGGAGGGCTACCGGGGAGCTGTTTTTT,CAGTGRATGELFF
TRBD1,TRBV5-1,TRBJ1-1,-,TGCGCCAGCAGTTATCCAGGGACAGCGAACACTGAAGCTTTCTTT,CASSYPGTANTEAFF
TRBD1,TRBV19,TRBJ1-4,-,TGTGCCAACCACAGGGGCTTGTGTGAAAAACTGTTTTTT,CANHRGLCEKLFF
TRBD1,TRBV30,TRBJ1-2,-,TGTGCCTGGAGGTACACTCGGACAGGGAACTATGGCTACACCTTC,CAWRYTRTGNYGYTF
-,TRBV5-1,TRBJ1-2,-,TGCGCCAGCAGCCTTACAGGGCCTTACGGCTACACCTTC,CASSLTGPYGYTF
-,TRBV27,TRBJ1-5,-,TGTGCCAGCAGTTTAGAGGGATCCGGCAATCGGCCCCAGCATTTT,CASSLEGSGNRPQHF
-,TRBV6-5,TRBJ1-2,-,TGTGCCAGCAGTGGGAGTTATGGCTACACCTTC,CASSGSYGYTF
-,TRBV7-9,TRBJ1-2,-,TGTGCCAGCAGCCCAGCCCCCAGGGCTAACTATGGCTACACCTTC,CASSPAPRANYGYTF
TRBD2,TRBV4-1,TRBJ2-1,-,TGCGCCAGCAGCCAAGAAGACGGGGGGAGAAACAATGAGCAGTTCTTC,CASSQEDGGRNNEQFF